This TCR beta chain appears in the sequencing data of a study of CD8 T cells in Susac syndrome. Study results and caveats: Clonal expansion was not seen in any Susac syndrome CD4+ T cell repertoire.

V shed 1 base and J shed 9 bases, with 13 bases lying between them. CDR1 and CDR2 from the germline V gene are SEHNR and FQNEAQ (reference sequence). This CDR3 region has 14 residues. After extraction with the RNeasy kit, about 0.45 to 1 ug of the RNA was reverse transcribed using random hexamers. Across 54 Vbeta and 13 Jbeta, immunoSEQ multiplex PCR amplified TCR beta CDR3. TCRdb re-called the immunoSEQ multiplex PCR reads through MiXCR, storing one row per CDR3 protein. The repertoire includes 160,000 or so distinct CDR3 sequences, around 95% of them detected once, and 0.15% to 0.2% sits in the top ten. With respect to this clonotype: Antigen specificity is unknown.

Sequenced sample: CD4+ T cells from PBMCs. The clonotype comes from a human donor with Susac syndrome. The chain recombines TRBV7-9 with TRBJ2-1; TRBD2 is a possible D gene (6 bases). The CDR3 reads CASSLGGGIFEQFF. CDR3 nucleotides: TGTGCCAGCAGCTTAGGTGGGGGGATCTTTGAGCAGTTCTTC. The full variable domain, completed using reference TRBV7-9 and TRBJ2-1, is DTGVSQNPRHKITKRGQNVTFRCDPISEHNRLYWYRQTLGQGPEFLTYFQNEAQLEKSRLLSDRFSAERPKGSFSTLEIQRTEQGDSAMYLCASSLGGGIFEQFFGPGTRLTVL.